This TCR beta chain was documented in a study of blood T cells in healthy people across ages. Comment on this clonotype: What it binds is unknown.

There were healthy Caucasian individuals from Russia, aged roughly 6 to 90, serving as donors. Roughly 10 milliliters was the volume of peripheral blood drawn from each donor. CDR3 length: 17 amino acids. V trimming: 2 bases; J trimming: 8 bases; junction bases outside the gene matches: 12. Germline V gene sequence: CDR1 LGHNA, CDR2 YSLEER. A J-beta primer mix and a sample-barcoded 5' primer were used in a second PCR of about 7 to 11 cycles. TCRdb reanalysed the 5' RACE reads using MiXCR and keeps one entry per CDR3 protein. Here the sample spans approximately 670,000 distinct CDR3 sequences, around 41% being singletons. General observations from the study: Higher diversity and more naive CD4+ cells were features of long-lived donors, compared to aged donors.

The sequence derives from a man older than 75 in good health. Sequencing input: blood. The chain is built from TRBV4-3 and TRBJ2-1; TRBD2 matches at 10 bases. CDR3: CASSQMIGAGGSDEQFF. The CDR3 DNA sequence: TGCGCCAGCAGCCAAATGATCGGAGCGGGAGGGTCCGATGAGCAGTTCTTC.